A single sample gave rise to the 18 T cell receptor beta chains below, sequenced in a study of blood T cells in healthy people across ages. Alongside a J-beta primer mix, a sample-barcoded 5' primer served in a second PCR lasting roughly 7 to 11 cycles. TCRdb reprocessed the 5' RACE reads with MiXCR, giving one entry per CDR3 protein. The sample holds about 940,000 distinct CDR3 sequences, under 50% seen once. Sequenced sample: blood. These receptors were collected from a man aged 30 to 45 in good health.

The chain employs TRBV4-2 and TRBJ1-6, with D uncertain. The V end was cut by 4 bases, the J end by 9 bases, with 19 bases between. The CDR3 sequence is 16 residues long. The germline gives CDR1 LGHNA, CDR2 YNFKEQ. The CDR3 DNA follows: TGTGCCAGCAGCCGAGAAGGATCAGGAACAGCTTCACCCCTCCACTTT. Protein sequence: CASSREGSGTASPLHF.

The CDR3 loop is CATRGFGNEQYF. CDR3 coding DNA: TGTGCCACCAGGGGTTTCGGCAACGAGCAGTACTTC. The chain couples TRBV15 to TRBJ2-7, with no clear D. The CDR3 length is 12 residues. Trimming removed 6 bases at V and 5 bases at J, with 11 bases between. Germline CDR1 reads LNHNV; CDR2 reads YYDKDF (reference sequence). Full variable domain (rest looked up from reference TRBV15 and TRBJ2-7): DAMVIQNPRYQVTQFGKPVTLSCSQTLNHNVMYWYQQKSSQAPKLLFHYYDKDFNNEADTPDNFQSRRPNTSFCFLDIRSPGLGDTAMYLCATRGFGNEQYFGPGTRLTVT.

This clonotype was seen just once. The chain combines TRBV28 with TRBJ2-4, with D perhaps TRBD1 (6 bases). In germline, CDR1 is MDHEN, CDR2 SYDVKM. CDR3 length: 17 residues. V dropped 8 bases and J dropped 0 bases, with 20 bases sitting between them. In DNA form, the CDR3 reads TGTGCCAGCCACGGGACACCGGGTAGGGTAGCCAAAAACATTCAGTACTTC. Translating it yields CASHGTPGRVAKNIQYF.

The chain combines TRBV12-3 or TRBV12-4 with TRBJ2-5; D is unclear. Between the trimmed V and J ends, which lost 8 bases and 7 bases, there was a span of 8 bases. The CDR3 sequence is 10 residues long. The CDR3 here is CASGPGTQYF. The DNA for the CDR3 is TGTGCCAGCGGTCCGGGGACCCAGTACTTC.

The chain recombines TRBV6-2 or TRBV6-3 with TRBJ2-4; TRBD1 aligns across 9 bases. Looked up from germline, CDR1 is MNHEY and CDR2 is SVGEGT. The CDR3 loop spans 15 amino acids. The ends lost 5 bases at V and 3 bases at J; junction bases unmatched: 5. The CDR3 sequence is CASSPTGQGKNIQYF. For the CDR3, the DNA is TGTGCCAGCAGTCCGACGGGACAGGGCAAAAACATTCAGTACTTC.

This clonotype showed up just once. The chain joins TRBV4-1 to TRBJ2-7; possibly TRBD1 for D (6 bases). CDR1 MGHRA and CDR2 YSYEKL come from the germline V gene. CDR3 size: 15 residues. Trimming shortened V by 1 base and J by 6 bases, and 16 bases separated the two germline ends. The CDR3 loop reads CASSQGGQTNFEQYF. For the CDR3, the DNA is TGCGCCAGCAGCCAAGGAGGACAGACGAACTTCGAGCAGTACTTC.

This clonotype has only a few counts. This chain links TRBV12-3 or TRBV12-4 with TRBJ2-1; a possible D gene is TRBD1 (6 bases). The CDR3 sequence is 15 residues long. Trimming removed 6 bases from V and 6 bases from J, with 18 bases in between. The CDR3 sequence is CASSLPGRGGNEQFF. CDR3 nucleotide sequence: TGTGCCAGCAGCCTACCTGGCAGGGGCGGCAATGAGCAGTTCTTC.

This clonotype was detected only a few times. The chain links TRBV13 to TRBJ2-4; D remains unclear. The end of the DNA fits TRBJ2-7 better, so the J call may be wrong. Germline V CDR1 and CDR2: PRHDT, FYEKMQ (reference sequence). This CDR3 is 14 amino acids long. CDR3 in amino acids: CASSLNTVANEQYF. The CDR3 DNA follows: TGTGCCAGCAGCTTAAACACTGTCGCGAACGAGCAGTACTTC.

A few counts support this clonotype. This CDR3 reads CASSSPPSGQGHEQYF. In DNA form, the CDR3 reads TGTGCCAGCAGTTCCCCCCCTAGCGGGCAGGGCCACGAGCAGTACTTC. The chain carries TRBV27 and TRBJ2-5; 8 bases fit TRBD2. Gene TRBJ2-7 matches the end of the DNA better, so the J call may be wrong. Germline-derived CDR1 and CDR2 are MNHEY and SMNVEV (reference sequence). This CDR3 comprises 16 residues.

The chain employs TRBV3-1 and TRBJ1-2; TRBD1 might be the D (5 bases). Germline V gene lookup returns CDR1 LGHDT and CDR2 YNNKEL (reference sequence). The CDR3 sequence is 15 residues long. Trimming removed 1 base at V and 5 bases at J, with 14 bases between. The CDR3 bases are TGTGCCAGCAGCCAAGCCCTGGCAGGGCTATATGGCTACACCTTC. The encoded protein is CASSQALAGLYGYTF.

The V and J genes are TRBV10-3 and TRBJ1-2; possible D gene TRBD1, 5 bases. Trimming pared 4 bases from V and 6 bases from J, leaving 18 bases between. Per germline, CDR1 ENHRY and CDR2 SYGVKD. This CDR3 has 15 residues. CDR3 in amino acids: CAISVSFGREDGYTF. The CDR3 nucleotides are TGTGCCATCAGTGTCTCGTTCGGCAGGGAAGATGGCTACACCTTC.

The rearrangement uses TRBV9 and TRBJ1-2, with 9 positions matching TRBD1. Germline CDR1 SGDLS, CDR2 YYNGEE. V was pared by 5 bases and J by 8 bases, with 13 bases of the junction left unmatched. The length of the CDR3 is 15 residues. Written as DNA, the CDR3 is TGTGCCAGCAGTAATACACCCGGGACAGGGAAGGGCTACACCTTC. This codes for CASSNTPGTGKGYTF.

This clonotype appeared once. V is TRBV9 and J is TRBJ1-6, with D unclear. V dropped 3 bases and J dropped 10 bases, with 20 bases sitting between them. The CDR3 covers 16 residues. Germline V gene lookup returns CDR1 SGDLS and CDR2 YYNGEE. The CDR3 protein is CASSAGPGRYRSPLHF. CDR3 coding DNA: TGTGCCAGCAGCGCCGGCCCTGGACGGTACCGATCACCCCTCCACTTT.

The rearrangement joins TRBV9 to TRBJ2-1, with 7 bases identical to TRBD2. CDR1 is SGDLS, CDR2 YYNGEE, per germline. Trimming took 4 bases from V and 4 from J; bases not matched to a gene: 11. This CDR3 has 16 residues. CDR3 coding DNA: TGTGCCAGCAGCCCCTCCTTGGGCGGGGGATACAATGAGCAGTTCTTC. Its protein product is CASSPSLGGGYNEQFF.

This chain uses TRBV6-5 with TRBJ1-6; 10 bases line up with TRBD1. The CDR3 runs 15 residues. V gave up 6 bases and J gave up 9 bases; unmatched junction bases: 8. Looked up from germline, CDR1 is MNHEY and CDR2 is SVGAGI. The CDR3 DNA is TGTGCCAGCAGGGGATGGGACAGGGGAAGTTCACCCCTCCACTTT. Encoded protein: CASRGWDRGSSPLHF.

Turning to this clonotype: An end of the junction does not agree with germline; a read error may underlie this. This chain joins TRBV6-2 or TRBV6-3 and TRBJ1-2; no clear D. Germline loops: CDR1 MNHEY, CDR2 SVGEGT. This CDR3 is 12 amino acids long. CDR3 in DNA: TGTGCCAGCAGAAGCGTCTACTATGGCTACACTTTC. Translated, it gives CASRSVYYGYTF.

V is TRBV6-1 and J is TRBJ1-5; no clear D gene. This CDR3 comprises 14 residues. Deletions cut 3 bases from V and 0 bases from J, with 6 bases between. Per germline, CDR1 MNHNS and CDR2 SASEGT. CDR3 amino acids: CASSDGFSNQPQHF. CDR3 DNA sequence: TGTGCCAGCAGTGACGGGTTTAGCAATCAGCCCCAGCATTTT.

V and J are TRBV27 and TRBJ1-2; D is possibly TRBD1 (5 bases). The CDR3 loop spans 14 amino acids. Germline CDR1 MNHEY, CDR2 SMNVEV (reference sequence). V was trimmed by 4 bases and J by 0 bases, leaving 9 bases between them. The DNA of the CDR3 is TGTGCCAGCAGTTCAGGGCCCGCTAACTATGGCTACACCTTC. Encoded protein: CASSSGPANYGYTF.